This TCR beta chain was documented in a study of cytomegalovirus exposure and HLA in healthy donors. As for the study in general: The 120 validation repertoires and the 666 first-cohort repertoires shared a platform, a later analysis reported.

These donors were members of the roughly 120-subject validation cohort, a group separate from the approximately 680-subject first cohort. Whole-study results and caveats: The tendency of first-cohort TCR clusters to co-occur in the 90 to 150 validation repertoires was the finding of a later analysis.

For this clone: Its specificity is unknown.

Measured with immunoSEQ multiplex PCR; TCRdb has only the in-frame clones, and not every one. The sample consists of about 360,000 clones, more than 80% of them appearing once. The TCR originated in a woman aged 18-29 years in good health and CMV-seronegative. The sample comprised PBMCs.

CDR3 loop: CASSYARGGTEAFF. CDR3 DNA sequence: TGTGCCAGCAGTTACGCCAGGGGCGGCACTGAAGCTTTCTTT. The V gene is TRBV6-5, the J gene TRBJ1-1; a possible D gene is TRBD1 (6 bases). CDR1 and CDR2 (germline): MNHEY, SVGAGI. V was clipped by 2 bases and J by 4 bases, with 11 bases between them. This CDR3 has 14 amino acids.